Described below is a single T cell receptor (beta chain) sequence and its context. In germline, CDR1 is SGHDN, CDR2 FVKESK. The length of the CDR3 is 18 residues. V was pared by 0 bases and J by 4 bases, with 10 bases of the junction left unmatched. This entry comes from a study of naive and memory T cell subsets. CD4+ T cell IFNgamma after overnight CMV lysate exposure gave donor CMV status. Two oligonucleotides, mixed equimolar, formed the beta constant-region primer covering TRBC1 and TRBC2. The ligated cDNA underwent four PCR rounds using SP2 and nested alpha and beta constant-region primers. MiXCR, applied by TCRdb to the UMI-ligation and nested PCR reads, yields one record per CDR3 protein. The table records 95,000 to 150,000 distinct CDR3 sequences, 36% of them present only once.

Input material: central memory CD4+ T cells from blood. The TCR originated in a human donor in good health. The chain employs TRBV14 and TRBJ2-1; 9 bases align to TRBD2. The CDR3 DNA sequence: TGTGCCAGCAGCCAAGATATTCTGGCGGGAGGGTGGTACAATGAGCAGTTCTTC. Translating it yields CASSQDILAGGWYNEQFF.